This T cell receptor beta chain is drawn from a study of monozygotic twins with inflammatory bowel disease. This CDR3 region has 16 residues. Germline V lookup: CDR1 SGHRS, CDR2 YFSETQ. With the 5' RACE reads reprocessed, TCRdb shows one record per CDR3 protein and no DNA. Across hundreds of thousands of distinct CDR3 sequences, the top ten clones capture 2.4% of the sample. Sequencing was done on a sample of blood. The origin of this receptor is a human donor with ulcerative colitis or Crohn's disease, or a healthy co-twin of an affected twin (not recorded which). This sequence joins TRBV5-1 and TRBJ1-1. CDR3 in amino acids: CASSPYGGDLNTEAFF. Using reference TRBV5-1 and TRBJ1-1 for the parts outside the CDR3, the full variable domain is KAGVTQTPRYLIKTRGQQVTLSCSPISGHRSVSWYQQTPGQGLQFLFEYFSETQRNKGNFPGRFSGRQFSNSRSEMNVSTLELGDSALYLCASSPYGGDLNTEAFFGQGTRLTVV.